These T cell receptor beta chains were read from a single sample in a study of blood T cell repertoires in COVID-19. The table came from immunoSEQ multiplex PCR; TCRdb's copy has only in-frame clones and leaves some out. Here the sample spans some 200,000 clones, 85% to 90% being singletons. Material: peripheral blood. These receptor sequences come from a man older than 75 with acute or convalescent COVID-19. The CDR3 runs from the conserved cysteine through the conserved F or W. D genes are given only for firm matches. Clone size appears in some rows only: once, few, many, or a class for an expanded clone.

clone_size	d_call	v_call	j_call	cdr3_nt	cdr3_aa
-	-	TRBV7-9	TRBJ2-1	TGTGCCAGCAGCTTTAAGACAGCCTATTACAATGAGCAGTTCTTC	CASSFKTAYYNEQFF
-	TRBD2	TRBV5-1	TRBJ2-1	TGCGCCAGCAGCTTTGCAGGGACTAGCGGTTCTAGCTCCTACAATGAGCAGTTCTTC	CASSFAGTSGSSSYNEQFF
-	-	TRBV19	TRBJ1-1	TGTGCCACCAAGGATGGGCAGCTGAACACTGAAGCTTTCTTT	CATKDGQLNTEAFF
-	TRBD1	TRBV12-3/TRBV12-4	TRBJ1-2	TGTGCCAGCAGATTGACAGGGGTCGGGGGCTACACCTTC	CASRLTGVGGYTF
-	TRBD1	TRBV5-4	TRBJ2-5	TGTGCCAGCAGCTTGGGGGGGACAGGAGCTAAAGAGACCCAGTACTTC	CASSLGGTGAKETQYF
-	TRBD1	TRBV19	TRBJ2-4	TGTGCCAGTAGCAACAGGGGCGTCCTAGCCAAAAACATTCAGTACTTC	CASSNRGVLAKNIQYF
-	-	TRBV20-1	TRBJ2-1	TGCAGTGCTAGTGGGGGGGGCTTCTACAATGAGCAGTTCTTC	CSASGGGFYNEQFF
-	TRBD2	TRBV28	TRBJ2-1	TGTGCCAGCAGAGAAGCGGGGGATCGCTCCTACAATGAGCAGTTCTTC	CASREAGDRSYNEQFF
-	TRBD1	TRBV7-2	TRBJ1-6	TGTGCCAGCAGCCATCCAACAGGGGGCGTACCCCTCCACTTT	CASSHPTGGVPLHF
-	TRBD2	TRBV6-5	TRBJ2-1	TGTGCCAGCAGTTATAAGCCTAGCGGGAGGAATGAGCAGTTCTTC	CASSYKPSGRNEQFF
-	-	TRBV7-8	TRBJ1-1	TGTGCCAGCAGCTTAGAGCGGGCTTCCGCTTTCTTT	CASSLERASAFF
-	TRBD1	TRBV19	TRBJ2-1	TGTGCCAGTAGACCCGGGCAGGGGGTCTACAATGAGCAGTTCTTC	CASRPGQGVYNEQFF
-	-	TRBV6-1	TRBJ1-3	TGTGCCAGCAGTGAAACTTCAGGCACCTCTGGAAACACCATATATTTT	CASSETSGTSGNTIYF
once	-	TRBV9	TRBJ2-2	TGTGCCAGCAGCGCCACCACTGCGACCGGGGAGCTGTTTTTT	CASSATTATGELFF
-	TRBD2	TRBV7-2	TRBJ2-3	TGTGCCAGCAGCTTAGCTGGTAGCGGGAGCACAGATACGCAGTATTTT	CASSLAGSGSTDTQYF
-	-	TRBV24-1	TRBJ2-1	TGTGCCACCAGTGACCTATACAATGAGCAGTTCTTC	CATSDLYNEQFF
-	TRBD1	TRBV6-5	TRBJ2-2	TGTGCCAGCAGACAACAGGGGGCCGGGGAGCTGTTTTTT	CASRQQGAGELFF
-	TRBD1	TRBV7-2	TRBJ1-1	TGTGCCAGCAGCACGGGACAGAGTAACACTGAAGCTTTCTTT	CASSTGQSNTEAFF
-	-	TRBV11-3	TRBJ2-5	TGTGCCAGCAGCCCTGGACAGAACCAAGAGACCCAGTACTTC	CASSPGQNQETQYF
-	TRBD1	TRBV6-5	TRBJ2-1	TGTGCCAGCAGCCCCCGGGACAGGGAACAGTTCTTC	CASSPRDREQFF
-	-	TRBV11-1	TRBJ2-1	TGTGCCAGCAGCTTGGATTGGGCGAGCTCCTACAATGAGCAGTTCTTC	CASSLDWASSYNEQFF
-	-	TRBV30	TRBJ1-6	TGTGCCTGGAGCAAGGTCAGAGGGAATTCACCCCTCCACTTT	CAWSKVRGNSPLHF
-	-	TRBV5-1	TRBJ1-2	TGCGCCAGCAGCTTGGACCCGGTTGGTGGCTACACCTTC	CASSLDPVGGYTF
once	-	TRBV29-1	TRBJ1-2	TGCAGCGTTGAAAGGTCAGGGGTAACTAACTATGGCTACACCTTC	CSVERSGVTNYGYTF
-	TRBD1	TRBV6-5	TRBJ2-3	TGTGCCAGCAGCCTGGGACAGGCCACAGATACGCAGTATTTT	CASSLGQATDTQYF
once	-	TRBV5-1	TRBJ1-1	TGCGCCAGCAGCTTGAGCATACAGACGAAGAACACTGAAGCTTTCTTT	CASSLSIQTKNTEAFF
once	TRBD2	TRBV27	TRBJ2-7	TGTGCCAGCAGACGGGGGGTCTACGAGCAGTACTTC	CASRRGVYEQYF
-	-	TRBV11-2	TRBJ2-3	TGTGCCAGCAGCTTAGTTATAAAGGGGCAAGATACGCAGTATTTT	CASSLVIKGQDTQYF
-	TRBD1	TRBV6-6	TRBJ1-4	TGTGCCAGCAGTAGCCGGGACAGGGGAGAAGAAAAACTGTTTTTT	CASSSRDRGEEKLFF
-	-	TRBV14	TRBJ1-1	TGTGCCAGCAGCCAGGAGTATGTGAACACTGAAGCTTTCTTT	CASSQEYVNTEAFF
once	TRBD2	TRBV6-5	TRBJ2-7	TGTGCCAGCAGCCGTAGCGGGAGTAACAACGAGCAGTACTTC	CASSRSGSNNEQYF
few	-	TRBV28	TRBJ2-3	TGTGCCAGCAGTTTACCCGTTCTAGATACGCAGTATTTT	CASSLPVLDTQYF
once	-	TRBV24-1	TRBJ1-3	TGTGCCACCAGTGAATCAGCTGGAAACACCATATATTTT	CATSESAGNTIYF
-	-	TRBV28	TRBJ1-6	TGTGCCAGCAGTATTGCTTGGGGGCAGGATAATTCACCCCTCCACTTT	CASSIAWGQDNSPLHF
-	TRBD1	TRBV6-1	TRBJ1-6	TGTGCCAGCAGTGACGGCGGACAGGGGGCGGGTTCACCCCTCCACTTT	CASSDGGQGAGSPLHF
-	-	TRBV4-1	TRBJ2-1	TGCGCCAGCAGCCCCGAGGGGAGGAGAAGCAATGAGCAGTTCTTC	CASSPEGRRSNEQFF
-	TRBD2	TRBV5-5	TRBJ2-7	TGTGCCAGCAGCTCTTCTCTAGCGGACTTAGCCTACGAGCAGTACTTC	CASSSSLADLAYEQYF
-	-	TRBV7-9	TRBJ1-6	TGTGCCAGCAGCCCACAGGGTGTCTCCTATAATTCACCCCTCCACTTT	CASSPQGVSYNSPLHF
-	-	TRBV30	TRBJ1-5	TGTGCCTGGAGTGGAGCAGGGTCGAATCAGCCCCAGCATTTT	CAWSGAGSNQPQHF
-	-	TRBV7-8	TRBJ1-5	TGTGCCAGCAGCTTAGAGGGCAGCGGGTACAATCAGCCCCAGCATTTT	CASSLEGSGYNQPQHF
-	TRBD1	TRBV28	TRBJ2-7	TGTGCCAGCCTGGGGCAGGGGGCTCCGTCCTACGAGCAGTACTTC	CASLGQGAPSYEQYF
-	-	TRBV5-1	TRBJ1-1	TGCGCCAGCAGTCAGGGCAGGGAATCAATGAACACTGAAGCTTTCTTT	CASSQGRESMNTEAFF
-	-	TRBV30	TRBJ1-4	TGTGCCTGGAGTGAGCAGGATAAACTGTTTTTT	CAWSEQDKLFF
once	TRBD1	TRBV6-5	TRBJ2-3	TGTGCCAGCAGTTACTCGATGGGACAGGGGCAAGATACGCAGTATTTT	CASSYSMGQGQDTQYF
-	-	TRBV14	TRBJ2-3	TGTGCCAGCAGCCAAGAAGGTGACCAGCGGACAGATACGCAGTATTTT	CASSQEGDQRTDTQYF